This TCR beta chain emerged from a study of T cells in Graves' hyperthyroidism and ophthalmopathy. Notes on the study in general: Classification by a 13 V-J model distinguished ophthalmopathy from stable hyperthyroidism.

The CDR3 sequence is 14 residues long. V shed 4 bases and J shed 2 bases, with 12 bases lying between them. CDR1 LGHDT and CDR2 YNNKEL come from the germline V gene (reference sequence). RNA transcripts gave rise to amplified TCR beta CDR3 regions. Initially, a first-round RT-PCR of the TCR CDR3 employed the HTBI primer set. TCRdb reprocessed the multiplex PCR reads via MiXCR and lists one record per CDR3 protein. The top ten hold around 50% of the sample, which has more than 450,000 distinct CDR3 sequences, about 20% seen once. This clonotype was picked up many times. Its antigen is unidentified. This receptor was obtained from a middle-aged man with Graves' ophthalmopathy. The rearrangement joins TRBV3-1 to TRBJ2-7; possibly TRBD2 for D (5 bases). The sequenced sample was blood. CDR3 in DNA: TGTGCCAGCAGCCCTATTCTAGCACCCTACGAGCAGTACTTC. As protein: CASSPILAPYEQYF.